This is a list of T cell receptor beta chains from one sample in a study of cytomegalovirus exposure and HLA in healthy donors. Here immunoSEQ multiplex PCR was the method, and the copy in TCRdb shows in-frame clones only, minus some. Of over 120,000 clones listed, 60% to 85% were seen once; the top ten hold 6.5% to 9%. The sequenced material came from PBMCs. Source of these receptors: a man younger than 45 in good health and CMV-seronegative. Both conserved end residues are part of each CDR3. A D gene is named only where the DNA matches it firmly. Not every row has a clone size; where given, it reads once, few, many or a size class.

cdr3_nt: TGTGCCAGCAGCTTTACCCCCGGGACTATCAGCTCCTACGAGCAGTACTTC
cdr3_aa: CASSFTPGTISSYEQYF
cdr3_length: 17
d_call: TRBD2
clone_size: once
j_call: TRBJ2-7
v_call: TRBV28

cdr3_nt: TGCGCCACCAGCCACTCCGGGGAGCTGTTTTTT
cdr3_aa: CATSHSGELFF
cdr3_length: 11
d_call: NA
clone_size: NA
j_call: TRBJ2-2
v_call: TRBV10-1

cdr3_nt: TGTGCCAGCAGTTTATATCAGGGGGCTGAAGCTTTCTTT
cdr3_aa: CASSLYQGAEAFF
cdr3_length: 13
d_call: TRBD1
clone_size: NA
j_call: TRBJ1-1
v_call: TRBV28

cdr3_nt: TGTGCCAGCAGTTACCCGAGTCAGGGATCAGATACGCAGTATTTT
cdr3_aa: CASSYPSQGSDTQYF
cdr3_length: 15
d_call: NA
clone_size: NA
j_call: TRBJ2-3
v_call: TRBV6-6

cdr3_nt: TGCGCCAGCAGAACAGGGAACACTGAAGCTTTCTTT
cdr3_aa: CASRTGNTEAFF
cdr3_length: 12
d_call: NA
clone_size: NA
j_call: TRBJ1-1
v_call: TRBV10-2

cdr3_nt: TGTGCCAGCAGCCCACTAGCGGGAGTGCCCGGGGAGCTGTTTTTT
cdr3_aa: CASSPLAGVPGELFF
cdr3_length: 15
d_call: TRBD2
clone_size: NA
j_call: TRBJ2-2
v_call: TRBV7-9

cdr3_nt: TGTGCCAGTAGTATGCGCAGGGACTCCTACGAGCAGTACTTC
cdr3_aa: CASSMRRDSYEQYF
cdr3_length: 14
d_call: NA
clone_size: NA
j_call: TRBJ2-7
v_call: TRBV19

cdr3_nt: TGCGCCAGCAGTTCAGCAGGGGGCATTTTATACGAGCAGTACTTC
cdr3_aa: CASSSAGGILYEQYF
cdr3_length: 15
d_call: TRBD1
clone_size: NA
j_call: TRBJ2-7
v_call: TRBV5-1

cdr3_nt: TGTGCCAGCAGTTATGCGAAGAACACTGAAGCTTTCTTT
cdr3_aa: CASSYAKNTEAFF
cdr3_length: 13
d_call: NA
clone_size: few
j_call: TRBJ1-1
v_call: TRBV6-5

cdr3_nt: TGTGCCACCAGCAGAGAAGGGGGCTCCTACAATGAGCAGTTCTTC
cdr3_aa: CATSREGGSYNEQFF
cdr3_length: 15
d_call: NA
clone_size: NA
j_call: TRBJ2-1
v_call: TRBV15

cdr3_nt: TGTGCCAGCAGCCAATTCATGAGGGAGACCCAGTACTTC
cdr3_aa: CASSQFMRETQYF
cdr3_length: 13
d_call: NA
clone_size: few
j_call: TRBJ2-5
v_call: TRBV4-2

cdr3_nt: TGTGCCAGCAGTGATTTCCTAAGGGGACAGTCGGAGTCTTCCCTCCACTTT
cdr3_aa: CASSDFLRGQSESSLHF
cdr3_length: 17
d_call: TRBD1
clone_size: few
j_call: TRBJ1-6
v_call: TRBV6-1

cdr3_nt: TGTGCCAGCCGGGACAGGCCTAATCAGCCCCAGCATTTT
cdr3_aa: CASRDRPNQPQHF
cdr3_length: 13
d_call: TRBD1
clone_size: NA
j_call: TRBJ1-5
v_call: TRBV2

cdr3_nt: TGTGCCAGCAGTGAGAGTGGACAGGACTCTGGAAACACCATATATTTT
cdr3_aa: CASSESGQDSGNTIYF
cdr3_length: 16
d_call: TRBD1
clone_size: few
j_call: TRBJ1-3
v_call: TRBV6-1

cdr3_nt: TGTGCCAGCAGTTTAAGGCGGGGGGGCTCCTACGAGCAGTACTTC
cdr3_aa: CASSLRRGGSYEQYF
cdr3_length: 15
d_call: TRBD2
clone_size: NA
j_call: TRBJ2-7
v_call: TRBV27

cdr3_nt: TGTGCCAGCAGTCGAGGGGGCGTCAATCAGCCCCAGCATTTT
cdr3_aa: CASSRGGVNQPQHF
cdr3_length: 14
d_call: TRBD1
clone_size: NA
j_call: TRBJ1-5
v_call: TRBV6-5

cdr3_nt: TGCAGCGCCCGGGACAGGGGTAATGAAAAACTGTTTTTT
cdr3_aa: CSARDRGNEKLFF
cdr3_length: 13
d_call: TRBD1
clone_size: NA
j_call: TRBJ1-4
v_call: TRBV29-1